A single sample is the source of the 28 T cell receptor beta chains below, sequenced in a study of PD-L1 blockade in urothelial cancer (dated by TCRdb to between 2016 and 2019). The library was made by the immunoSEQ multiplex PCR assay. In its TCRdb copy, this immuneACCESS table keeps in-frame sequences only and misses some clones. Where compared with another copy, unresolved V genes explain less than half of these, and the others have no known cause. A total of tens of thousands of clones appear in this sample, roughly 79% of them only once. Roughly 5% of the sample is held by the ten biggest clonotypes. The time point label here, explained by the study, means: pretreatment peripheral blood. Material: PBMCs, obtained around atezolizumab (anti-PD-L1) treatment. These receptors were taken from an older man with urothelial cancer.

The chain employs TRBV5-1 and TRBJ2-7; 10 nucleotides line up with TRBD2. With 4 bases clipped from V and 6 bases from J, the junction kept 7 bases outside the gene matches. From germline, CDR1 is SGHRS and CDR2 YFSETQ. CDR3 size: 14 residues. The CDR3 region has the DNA TGCGCCAGCAGCAAAGCGGGAGGGGTCGGCGAGCAGTACTTC. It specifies CASSKAGGVGEQYF.

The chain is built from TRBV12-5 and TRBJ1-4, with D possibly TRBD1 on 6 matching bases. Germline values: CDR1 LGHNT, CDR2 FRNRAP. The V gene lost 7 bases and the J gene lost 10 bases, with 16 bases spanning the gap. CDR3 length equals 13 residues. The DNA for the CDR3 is TGTGCTAGTGCCCTGCGGACAGATGGAAAACTGTTTTTT. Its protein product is CASALRTDGKLFF.

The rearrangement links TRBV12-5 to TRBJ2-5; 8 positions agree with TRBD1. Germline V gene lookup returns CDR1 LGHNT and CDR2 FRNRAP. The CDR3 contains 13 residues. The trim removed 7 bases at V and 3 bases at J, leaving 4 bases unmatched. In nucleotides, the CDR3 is TGTGCTAGTGCCGACAGGGGAAAAGAGACCCAGTACTTC. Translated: CASADRGKETQYF.

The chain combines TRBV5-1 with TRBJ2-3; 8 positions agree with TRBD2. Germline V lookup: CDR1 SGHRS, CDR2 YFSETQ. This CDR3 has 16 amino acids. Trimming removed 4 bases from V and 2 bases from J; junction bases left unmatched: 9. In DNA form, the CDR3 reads TGCGCCAGCAGCCTGGCGGGCGGGAGGACCACAGATACGCAGTATTTT. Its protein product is CASSLAGGRTTDTQYF.

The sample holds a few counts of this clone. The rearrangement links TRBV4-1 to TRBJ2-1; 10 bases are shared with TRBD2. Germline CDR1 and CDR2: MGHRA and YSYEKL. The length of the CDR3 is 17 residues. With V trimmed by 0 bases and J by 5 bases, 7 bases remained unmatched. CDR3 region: CASSQDWASGGNNEQFF. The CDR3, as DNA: TGCGCCAGCAGCCAAGATTGGGCTAGCGGGGGTAACAATGAGCAGTTCTTC.

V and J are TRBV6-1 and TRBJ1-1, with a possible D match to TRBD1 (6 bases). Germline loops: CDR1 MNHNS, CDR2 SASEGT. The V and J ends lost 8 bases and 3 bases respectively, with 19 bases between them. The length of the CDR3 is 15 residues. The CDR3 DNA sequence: TGTGCCAGCTCACTGGTGCAGGGGACGGACACTGAAGCTTTCTTT. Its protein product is CASSLVQGTDTEAFF.

The CDR3 reads CASSLGLSMFTDTQYF. The DNA of the CDR3 is TGTGCCAGCAGCTTGGGACTGTCCATGTTTACAGATACGCAGTATTTT. This rearrangement joins TRBV5-4 to TRBJ2-3; D uncertain. Germline assignment: CDR1 SGHNT and CDR2 YYREEE (reference sequence). The CDR3 totals 16 residues. Trimming took off 0 bases at V and 3 bases at J, with 14 bases between the two ends.

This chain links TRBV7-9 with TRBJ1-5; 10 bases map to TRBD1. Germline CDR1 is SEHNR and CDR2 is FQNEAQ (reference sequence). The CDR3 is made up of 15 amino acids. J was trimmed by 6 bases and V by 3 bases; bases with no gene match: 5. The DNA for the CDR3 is TGTGCCAGCAGCTTCGGACAGGGGGGTGGTCAGCCCCAGCATTTT. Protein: CASSFGQGGGQPQHF.

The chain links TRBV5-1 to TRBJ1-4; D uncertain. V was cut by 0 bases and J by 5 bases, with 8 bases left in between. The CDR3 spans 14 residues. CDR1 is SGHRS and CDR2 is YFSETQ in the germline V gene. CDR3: CASSLETENEKLFF. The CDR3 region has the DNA TGCGCCAGCAGCTTGGAAACAGAGAATGAAAAACTGTTTTTT.

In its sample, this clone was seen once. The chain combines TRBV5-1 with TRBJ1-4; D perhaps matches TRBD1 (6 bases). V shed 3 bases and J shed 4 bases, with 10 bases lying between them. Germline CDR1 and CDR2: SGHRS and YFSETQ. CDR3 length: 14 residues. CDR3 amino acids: CASSSTGLNEKLFF. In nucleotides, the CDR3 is TGCGCCAGCAGCTCGACAGGCCTTAATGAAAAACTGTTTTTT.

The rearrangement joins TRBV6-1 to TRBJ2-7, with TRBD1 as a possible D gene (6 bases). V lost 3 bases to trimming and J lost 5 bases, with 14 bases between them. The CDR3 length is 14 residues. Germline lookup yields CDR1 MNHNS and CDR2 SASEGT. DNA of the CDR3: TGTGCCAGCAGTGAGAGGGGGTCAGGGGACGAGCAGTACTTC. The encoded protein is CASSERGSGDEQYF.

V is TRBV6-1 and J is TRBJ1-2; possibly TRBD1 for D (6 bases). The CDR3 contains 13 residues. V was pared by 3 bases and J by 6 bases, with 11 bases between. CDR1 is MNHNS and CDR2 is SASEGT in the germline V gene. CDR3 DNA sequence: TGTGCCAGCAGTGAGGCAGGGGTGAATGGCTACACCTTC. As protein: CASSEAGVNGYTF.

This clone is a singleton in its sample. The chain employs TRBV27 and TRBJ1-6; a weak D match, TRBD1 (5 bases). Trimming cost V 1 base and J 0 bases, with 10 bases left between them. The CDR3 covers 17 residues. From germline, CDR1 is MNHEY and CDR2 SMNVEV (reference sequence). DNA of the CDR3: TGTGCCAGCAGTTTATATGCGGGGCCCTCCTATAATTCACCCCTCCACTTT. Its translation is CASSLYAGPSYNSPLHF.

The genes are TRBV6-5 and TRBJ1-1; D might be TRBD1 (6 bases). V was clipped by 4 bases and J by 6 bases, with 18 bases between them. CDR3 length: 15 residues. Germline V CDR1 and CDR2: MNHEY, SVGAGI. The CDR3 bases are TGTGCCAGCAGTTCCGCAAGGGACAAATCGGCTGAAGCTTTCTTT. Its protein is CASSSARDKSAEAFF.

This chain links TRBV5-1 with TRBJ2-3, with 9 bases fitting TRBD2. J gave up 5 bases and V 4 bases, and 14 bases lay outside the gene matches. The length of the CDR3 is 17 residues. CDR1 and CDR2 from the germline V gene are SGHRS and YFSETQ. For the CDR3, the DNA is TGCGCCAGCAGCAGCCCGGCAGGGCGGGGGGGCGTAGATACGCAGTATTTT. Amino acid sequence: CASSSPAGRGGVDTQYF.

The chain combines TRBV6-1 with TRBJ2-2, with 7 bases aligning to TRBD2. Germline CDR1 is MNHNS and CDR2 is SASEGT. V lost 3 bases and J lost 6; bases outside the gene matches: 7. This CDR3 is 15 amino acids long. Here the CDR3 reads CASSDPGGFPGELFF. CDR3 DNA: TGTGCCAGCAGTGATCCCGGGGGGTTTCCCGGGGAGCTGTTTTTT.

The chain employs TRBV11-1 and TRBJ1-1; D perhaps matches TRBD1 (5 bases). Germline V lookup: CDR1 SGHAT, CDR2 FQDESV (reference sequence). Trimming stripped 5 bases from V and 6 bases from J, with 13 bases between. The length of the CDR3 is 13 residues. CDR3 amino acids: CASSVGLWAEAFF. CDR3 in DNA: TGTGCCAGCAGCGTGGGGCTTTGGGCTGAAGCTTTCTTT.

The CDR3 nucleotides read TGTGCCAGCAGTACCATGGACAGGGGTCACCAGCCCCAGCATTTT. Its translation is CASSTMDRGHQPQHF. The V and J genes are TRBV6-5 and TRBJ1-5; TRBD1 matches at 9 bases. Trimming at V came to 5 bases and at J to 7 bases, leaving 9 bases not matched to a gene. Germline assignment: CDR1 MNHEY and CDR2 SVGAGI. This CDR3 comprises 15 residues.

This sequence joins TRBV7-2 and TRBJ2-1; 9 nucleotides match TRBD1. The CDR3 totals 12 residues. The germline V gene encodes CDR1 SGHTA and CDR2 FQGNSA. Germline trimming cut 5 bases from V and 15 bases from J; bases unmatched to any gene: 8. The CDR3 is CASSQNRDRAFF. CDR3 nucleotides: TGTGCCAGCAGCCAAAACCGGGACAGGGCGTTCTTC. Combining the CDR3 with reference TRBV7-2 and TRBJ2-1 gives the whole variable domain GAGVSQSPSNKVTEKGKDVELRCDPISGHTALYWYRQSLGQGLEFLIYFQGNSAPDKSGLPSDRFSAERTGGSVSTLTIQRTQQEDSAVYLCASSQNRDRAFFGPGTRLTVL.

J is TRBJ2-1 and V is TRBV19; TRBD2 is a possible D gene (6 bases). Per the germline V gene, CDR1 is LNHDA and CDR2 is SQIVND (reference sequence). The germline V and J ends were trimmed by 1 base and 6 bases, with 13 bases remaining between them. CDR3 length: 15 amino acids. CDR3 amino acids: CASSIVPGALNEQFF. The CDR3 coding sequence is TGTGCCAGTAGTATAGTTCCGGGAGCCCTCAATGAGCAGTTCTTC.

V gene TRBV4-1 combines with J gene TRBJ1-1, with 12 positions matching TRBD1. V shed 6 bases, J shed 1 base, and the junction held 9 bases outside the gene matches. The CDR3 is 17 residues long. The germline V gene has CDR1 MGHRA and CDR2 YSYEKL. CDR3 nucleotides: TGCGCCAGCAGAGATACGGGACAGGGGGCGAGGAACACTGAAGCTTTCTTT. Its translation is CASRDTGQGARNTEAFF.

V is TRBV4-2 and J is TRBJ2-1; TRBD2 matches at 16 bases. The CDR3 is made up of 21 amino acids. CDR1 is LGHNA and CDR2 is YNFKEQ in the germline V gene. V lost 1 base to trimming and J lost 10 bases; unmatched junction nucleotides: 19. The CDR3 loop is CASSQAPGLAGGGSVLGEQFF. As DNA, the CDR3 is TGTGCCAGCAGCCAAGCCCCGGGACTAGCGGGAGGGGGGTCCGTTTTAGGGGAGCAGTTCTTC.

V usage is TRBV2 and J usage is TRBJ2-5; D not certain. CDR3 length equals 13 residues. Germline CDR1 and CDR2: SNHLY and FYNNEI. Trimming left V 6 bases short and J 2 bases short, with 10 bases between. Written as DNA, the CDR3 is TGTGCCAGCAGCCAGGATGGGCAAGAGACCCAGTACTTC. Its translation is CASSQDGQETQYF.

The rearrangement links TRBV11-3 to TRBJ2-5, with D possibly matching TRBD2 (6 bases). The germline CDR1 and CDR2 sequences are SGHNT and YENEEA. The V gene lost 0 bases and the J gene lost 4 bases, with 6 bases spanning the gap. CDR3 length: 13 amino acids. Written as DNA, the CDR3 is TGTGCCAGCAGCTTAGAACTAGCAGAGACCCAGTACTTC. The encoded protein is CASSLELAETQYF.

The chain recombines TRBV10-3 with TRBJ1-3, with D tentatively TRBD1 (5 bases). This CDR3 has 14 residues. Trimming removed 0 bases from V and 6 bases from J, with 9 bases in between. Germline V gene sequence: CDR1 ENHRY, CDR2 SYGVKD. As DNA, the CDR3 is TGTGCCATCAGTGAGTCTAGCGGGACAAACACCATATATTTT. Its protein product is CAISESSGTNTIYF.

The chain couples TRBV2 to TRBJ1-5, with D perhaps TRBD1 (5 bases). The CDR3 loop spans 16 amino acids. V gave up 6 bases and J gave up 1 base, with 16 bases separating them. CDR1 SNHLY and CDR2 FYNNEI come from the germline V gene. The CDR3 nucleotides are TGTGCCAGCAGACCCTGGGGCTTTGGGAGCAATCAGCCCCAGCATTTT. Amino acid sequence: CASRPWGFGSNQPQHF.

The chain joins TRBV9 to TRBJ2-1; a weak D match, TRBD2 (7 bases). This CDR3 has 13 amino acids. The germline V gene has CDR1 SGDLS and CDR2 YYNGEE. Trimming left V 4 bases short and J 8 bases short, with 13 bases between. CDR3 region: CASSSSGGYEQFF. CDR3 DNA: TGTGCCAGCAGCTCTTCGGGGGGCTATGAGCAGTTCTTC.

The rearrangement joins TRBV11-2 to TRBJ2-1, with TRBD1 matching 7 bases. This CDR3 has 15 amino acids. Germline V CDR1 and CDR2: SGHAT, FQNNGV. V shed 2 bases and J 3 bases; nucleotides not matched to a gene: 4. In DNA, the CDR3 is TGTGCCAGCAGCTTATCACAGGGGAGCTACAATGAGCAGTTCTTC. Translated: CASSLSQGSYNEQFF.